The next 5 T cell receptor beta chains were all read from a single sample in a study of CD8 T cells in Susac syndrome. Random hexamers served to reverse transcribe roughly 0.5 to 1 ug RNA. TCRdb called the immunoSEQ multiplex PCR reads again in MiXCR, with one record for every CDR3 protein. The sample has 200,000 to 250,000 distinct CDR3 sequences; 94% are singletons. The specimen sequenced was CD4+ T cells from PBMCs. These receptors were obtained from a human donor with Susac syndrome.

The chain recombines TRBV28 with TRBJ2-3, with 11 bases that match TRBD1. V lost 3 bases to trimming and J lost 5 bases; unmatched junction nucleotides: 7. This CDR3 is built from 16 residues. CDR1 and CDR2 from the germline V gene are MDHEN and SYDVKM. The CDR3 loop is CASSLWTGGGGDTQYF. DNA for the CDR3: TGTGCCAGCAGTTTGTGGACAGGGGGCGGCGGAGATACGCAGTATTTT.

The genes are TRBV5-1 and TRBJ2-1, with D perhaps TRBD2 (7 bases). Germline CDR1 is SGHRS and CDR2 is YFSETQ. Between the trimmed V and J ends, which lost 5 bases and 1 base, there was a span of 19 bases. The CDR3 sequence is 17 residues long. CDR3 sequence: CASSRGGWGSSYNEQFF. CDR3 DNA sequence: TGCGCCAGCAGTCGCGGGGGCTGGGGGTCATCCTACAATGAGCAGTTCTTC.

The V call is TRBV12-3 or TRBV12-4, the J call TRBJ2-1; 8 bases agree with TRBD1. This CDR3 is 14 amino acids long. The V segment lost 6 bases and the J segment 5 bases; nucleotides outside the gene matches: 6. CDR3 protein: CASRPGQADNEQFF. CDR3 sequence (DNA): TGTGCCAGCAGACCGGGACAGGCCGACAATGAGCAGTTCTTC.

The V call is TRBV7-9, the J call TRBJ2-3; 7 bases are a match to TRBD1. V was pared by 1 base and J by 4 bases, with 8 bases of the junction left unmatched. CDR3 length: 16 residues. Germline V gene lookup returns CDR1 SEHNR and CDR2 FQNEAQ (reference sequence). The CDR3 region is CASSLGRTGEADTQYF. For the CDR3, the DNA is TGTGCCAGCAGCTTAGGTCGGACAGGAGAGGCAGATACGCAGTATTTT.

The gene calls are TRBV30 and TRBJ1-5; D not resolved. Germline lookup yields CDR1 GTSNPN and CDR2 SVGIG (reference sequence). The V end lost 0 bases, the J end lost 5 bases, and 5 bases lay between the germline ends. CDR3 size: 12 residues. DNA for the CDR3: TGTGCCTGGAGTGTACGAGATCAGCCCCAGCATTTT. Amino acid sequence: CAWSVRDQPQHF.